This T cell receptor (beta chain) was sequenced for a study of blood T cell repertoires in COVID-19. Study details: Researchers got acute and convalescent COVID-19 samples from the United States, Italy and Spain. PBMCs, B-cell-depleted T cells, or T cells provided the cDNA or gDNA that made up the material.

Authors' data handling: For nucleated cells, counts were estimated from reference gene primer amplification. Sequencing was performed with immunoSEQ multiplex PCR; in TCRdb, only in-frame clones are kept and a portion is missing. The DNA was the basis for D and trimming; V, J and clone size are from that table. The table records 200,000 to 300,000 clones, about nine tenths of them present only once. The CDR3 sequence is 13 residues long. Germline V gives CDR1 KGHSH, CDR2 LQKENI. Trimming cost V 3 bases and J 7 bases, with 13 bases left between them. Specimen: peripheral blood. This TCR was recovered from a man aged 55 to 70 who had recovered from COVID-19. This chain uses TRBV18 with TRBJ2-7; D may be TRBD1 (5 bases). The CDR3, as DNA: TGTGCCAGCTCACCGCAGGGATCTTGGGAGCAGTACTTC. Protein: CASSPQGSWEQYF.